These 7 T cell receptor beta chains were sequenced from one sample in a study of CD8+ T cells in alopecia areata. The sequencing template was cDNA reverse transcribed from extracted RNA. TCRdb's table, derived via immunoSEQ multiplex PCR, lists solely in-frame clones and lacks some. The sample comprises 150,000 to 200,000 clones, more than 50% of which are singletons, and 0.85% to 1.3% rests with the top ten. Specified treatment: oral pan-JAK inhibitor, 5-10 mg twice daily. Sequences were derived from CD4+ T cells sorted from blood, sampled at week 24, from a patient treated with tofacitinib. The receptor set was obtained from a human donor with alopecia areata.

This rearrangement joins TRBV4-3 to TRBJ2-3, with D tentatively TRBD2 (7 bases). V shed 2 bases and J shed 1 base, with 13 bases lying between them. CDR1 and CDR2 (germline): LGHNA, YSLEER. This CDR3 is built from 16 residues. CDR3 in DNA: TGCGCCAGCAGCCAACAAATCGGGGGGCGCACAGATACGCAGTATTTT. It translates to CASSQQIGGRTDTQYF.

The genes are TRBV4-3 and TRBJ2-1; a weak D match, TRBD1 (6 bases). Trimming shortened V by 0 bases and J by 9 bases, and 15 bases separated the two germline ends. The CDR3 totals 15 residues. Germline CDR1 LGHNA, CDR2 YSLEER. CDR3 protein: CASSQEESGVREQFF. CDR3 sequence (DNA): TGCGCCAGCAGCCAAGAAGAATCAGGGGTGCGTGAGCAGTTCTTC.

J is TRBJ1-2 and V is TRBV7-9, with TRBD1 as a possible D gene (5 bases). Between the trimmed V and J ends, which lost 5 bases and 8 bases, there was a span of 21 bases. The CDR3 consists of 15 residues. CDR1 is SEHNR and CDR2 is FQNEAQ in the germline V gene (reference sequence). This CDR3 reads CASSPRQGGLEGYTF. The CDR3 DNA is TGTGCCAGCAGCCCCCGCCAGGGAGGGCTCGAAGGCTACACCTTC.

This rearrangement joins TRBV18 to TRBJ1-1, with D possibly matching TRBD1 (6 bases). Trimming removed 3 bases from V and 5 bases from J, with 13 bases in between. From germline, CDR1 is KGHSH and CDR2 LQKENI. The CDR3 is made up of 14 amino acids. The CDR3: CASSPYKGGTEAFF. Here the CDR3 DNA reads TGTGCCAGCTCACCGTACAAGGGGGGAACTGAAGCTTTCTTT.

V usage is TRBV7-2 and J usage is TRBJ2-5; 10 positions agree with TRBD2. The J segment lost 6 bases and the V segment lost 3 bases, leaving 7 bases of the junction unmatched. The length of the CDR3 is 15 residues. The V gene's germline CDR1 is SGHTA and CDR2 FQGNSA. CDR3: CASSLERGGVKTQYF. The DNA of the CDR3 is TGTGCCAGCAGCTTGGAGCGGGGGGGCGTAAAGACCCAGTACTTC.

The chain employs TRBV29-1 and TRBJ1-2; no clear D. Germline values: CDR1 SQVTM, CDR2 ANQGSEA. The CDR3 length is 11 residues. The V and J ends lost 6 bases and 6 bases respectively, with 11 bases between them. The CDR3 DNA reads TGCAGCGTCGATACGAGGCATGGCTACACCTTC. Protein product: CSVDTRHGYTF.

This chain links TRBV30 with TRBJ1-5, with D possibly being TRBD1 (6 bases). The CDR3 loop spans 15 amino acids. CDR1 is GTSNPN, CDR2 SVGIG, per germline (reference sequence). Trimming took 5 bases from V and 0 from J, leaving 14 bases between them. The chain's CDR3 is CAWAQKDSSNQPQHF. The CDR3 nucleotides are TGTGCCTGGGCCCAAAAGGACAGTAGCAATCAGCCCCAGCATTTT.